The 4 T cell receptor beta chains presented below share a single source sample, sequenced in a study of graft-versus-host responses after intestinal transplantation (dated by TCRdb to about 2021). The method behind the library was the immunoSEQ multiplex PCR assay. TCRdb limited this immuneACCESS table to in-frame rearrangements with V and J called. A share of clones is missing; checked studies link under half to unresolved V genes, and the rest is unexplained. The sample yields roughly 69,000 clones; around 90% were counted once. The leading ten clones occupy roughly 6.3% of the sample. This specimen was bone marrow, taken 700 to 750 days after intestinal transplantation. These receptors originate from a human patient who received an intestinal transplant, so some T cells may come from the graft donor.

The chain is built from TRBV6-5 and TRBJ1-5, with 9 positions matching TRBD1. With V trimmed by 6 bases and J by 1 base, 4 bases remained unmatched. This CDR3 is built from 15 residues. Germline V gene lookup returns CDR1 MNHEY and CDR2 SVGAGI. As DNA, the CDR3 is TGTGCCAGCAGCCGGGGACAGGGAAGCAATCAGCCCCAGCATTTT. Translating gives CASSRGQGSNQPQHF.

The chain links TRBV7-3 to TRBJ1-5, with D uncertain. Per the germline V gene, CDR1 is SGHTA and CDR2 is FQGTGA. V lost 10 bases and J lost 10, with 8 bases in between. This CDR3 region has 9 residues. The CDR3 DNA follows: TGTGCCACCCGTTCCCCCCAGCATTTT. Residues: CATRSPQHF.

This clone came up a few times. The J gene is TRBJ1-1, the V gene TRBV11-2; D is unresolved. The CDR3 runs 12 residues. Germline CDR1 and CDR2: SGHAT and FQNNGV. V was cut by 4 bases and J by 6 bases, with 9 bases left in between. CDR3 region: CASSSLLAEAFF. The CDR3, as DNA: TGTGCCAGCAGCTCCCTACTGGCTGAAGCTTTCTTT.

The chain carries TRBV7-6 and TRBJ2-1, with D perhaps TRBD2 (6 bases). Trimming stripped 0 bases from V and 9 bases from J, with 9 bases between. Per the germline V gene, CDR1 is SGHVS and CDR2 is FNYEAQ. The CDR3 runs to 13 residues. In DNA form, the CDR3 reads TGTGCCAGCAGCTTAGCGGTGGGGGGTGAGCAGTTCTTC. It encodes CASSLAVGGEQFF.